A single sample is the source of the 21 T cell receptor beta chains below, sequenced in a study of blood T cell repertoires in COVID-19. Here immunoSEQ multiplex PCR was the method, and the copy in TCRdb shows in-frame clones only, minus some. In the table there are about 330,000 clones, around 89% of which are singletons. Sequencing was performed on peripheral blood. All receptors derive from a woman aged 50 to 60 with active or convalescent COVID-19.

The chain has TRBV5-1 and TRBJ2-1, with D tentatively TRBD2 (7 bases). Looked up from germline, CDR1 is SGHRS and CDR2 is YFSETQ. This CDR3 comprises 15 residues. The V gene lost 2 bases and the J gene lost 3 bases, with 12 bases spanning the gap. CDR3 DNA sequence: TGCGCCAGCAGCTTTGAGGGGGAGGGCTACAATGAGCAGTTCTTC. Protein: CASSFEGEGYNEQFF.

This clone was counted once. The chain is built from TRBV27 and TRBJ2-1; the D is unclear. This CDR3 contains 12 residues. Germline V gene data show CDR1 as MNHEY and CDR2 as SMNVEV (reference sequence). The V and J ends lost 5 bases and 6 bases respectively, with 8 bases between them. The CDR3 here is CASSTYRNEQFF. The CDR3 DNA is TGTGCCAGCAGTACCTACCGCAATGAGCAGTTCTTC.

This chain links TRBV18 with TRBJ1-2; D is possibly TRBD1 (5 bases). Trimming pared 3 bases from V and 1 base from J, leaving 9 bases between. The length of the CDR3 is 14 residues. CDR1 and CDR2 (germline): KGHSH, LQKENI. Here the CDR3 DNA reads TGTGCCAGCTCACCCAGGACACTTAACTATGGCTACACCTTC. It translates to CASSPRTLNYGYTF.

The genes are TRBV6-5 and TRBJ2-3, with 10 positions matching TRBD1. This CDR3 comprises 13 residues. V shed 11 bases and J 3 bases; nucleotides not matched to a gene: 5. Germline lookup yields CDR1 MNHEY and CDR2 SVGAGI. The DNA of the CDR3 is TGTGCCGCCCGACAGGGGGCAACAGATACGCAGTATTTT. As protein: CAARQGATDTQYF.

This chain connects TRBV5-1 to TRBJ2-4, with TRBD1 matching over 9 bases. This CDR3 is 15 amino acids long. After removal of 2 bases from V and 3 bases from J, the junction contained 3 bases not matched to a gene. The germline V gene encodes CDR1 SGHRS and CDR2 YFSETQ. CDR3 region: CASSFGTGFKNIQYF. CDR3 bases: TGCGCCAGCAGCTTCGGGACAGGGTTCAAAAACATTCAGTACTTC.

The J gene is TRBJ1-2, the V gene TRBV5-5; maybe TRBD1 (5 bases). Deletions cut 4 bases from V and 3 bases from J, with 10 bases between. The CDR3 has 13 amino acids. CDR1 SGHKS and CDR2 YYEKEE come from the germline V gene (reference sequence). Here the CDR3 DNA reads TGTGCCAGCAGCAATGCGACAGACTATGGCTACACCTTC. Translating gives CASSNATDYGYTF.

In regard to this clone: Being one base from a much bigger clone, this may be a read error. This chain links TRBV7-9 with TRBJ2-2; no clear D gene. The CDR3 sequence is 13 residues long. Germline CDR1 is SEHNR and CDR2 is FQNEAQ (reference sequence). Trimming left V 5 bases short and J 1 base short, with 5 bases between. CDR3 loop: CASSPQNTGELFF. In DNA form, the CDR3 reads TGTGCCAGCAGCCCACAGAACACCGGGGAGCTGTTTTTT. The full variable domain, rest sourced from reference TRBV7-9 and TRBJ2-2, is DTGVSQNPRHKITKRGQNVTFRCDPISEHNRLYWYRQTLGQGPEFLTYFQNEAQLEKSRLLSDRFSAERPKGSFSTLEIQRTEQGDSAMYLCASSPQNTGELFFGEGSRLTVL.

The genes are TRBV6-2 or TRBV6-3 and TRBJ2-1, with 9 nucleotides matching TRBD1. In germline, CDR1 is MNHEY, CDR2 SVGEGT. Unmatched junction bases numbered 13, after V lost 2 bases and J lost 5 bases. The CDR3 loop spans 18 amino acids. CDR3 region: CASSYPAEPTGGNNEQFF. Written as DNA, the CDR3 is TGTGCCAGCAGTTACCCCGCCGAGCCGACAGGGGGAAACAATGAGCAGTTCTTC.

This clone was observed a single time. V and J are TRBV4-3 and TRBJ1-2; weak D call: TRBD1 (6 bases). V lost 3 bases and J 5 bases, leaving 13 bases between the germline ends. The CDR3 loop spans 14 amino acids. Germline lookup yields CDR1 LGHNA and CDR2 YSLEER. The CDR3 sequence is CASSHQGPLYGYTF. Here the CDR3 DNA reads TGCGCCAGCAGCCATCAGGGGCCCCTATATGGCTACACCTTC.

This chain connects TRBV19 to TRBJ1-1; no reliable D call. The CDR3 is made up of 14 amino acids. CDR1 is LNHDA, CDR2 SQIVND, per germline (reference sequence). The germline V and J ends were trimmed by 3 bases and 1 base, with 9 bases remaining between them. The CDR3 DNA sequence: TGTGCCAGTAGTATTAACGGGGAGAACACTGAAGCTTTCTTT. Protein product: CASSINGENTEAFF.

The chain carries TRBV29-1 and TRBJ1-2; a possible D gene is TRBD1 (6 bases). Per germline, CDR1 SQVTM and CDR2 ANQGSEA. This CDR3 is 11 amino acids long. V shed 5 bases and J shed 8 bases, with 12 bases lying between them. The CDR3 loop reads CSVSQGGGYTF. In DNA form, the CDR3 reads TGCAGCGTTTCACAGGGTGGCGGCTACACCTTC.

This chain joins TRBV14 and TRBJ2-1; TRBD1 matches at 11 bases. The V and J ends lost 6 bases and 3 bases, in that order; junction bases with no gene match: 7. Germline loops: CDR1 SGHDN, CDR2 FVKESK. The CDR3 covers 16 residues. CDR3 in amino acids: CASSPDRGLLYNEQFF. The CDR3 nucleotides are TGTGCCAGCAGTCCGGACAGGGGGCTTCTCTACAATGAGCAGTTCTTC.

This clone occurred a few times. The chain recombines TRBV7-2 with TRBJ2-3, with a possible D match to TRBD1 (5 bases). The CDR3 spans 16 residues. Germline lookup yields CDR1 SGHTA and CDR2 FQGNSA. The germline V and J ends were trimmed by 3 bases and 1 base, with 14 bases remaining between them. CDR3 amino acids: CASSLTPGSGTDTQYF. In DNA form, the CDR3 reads TGTGCCAGCAGCTTGACTCCAGGGTCAGGCACAGATACGCAGTATTTT.

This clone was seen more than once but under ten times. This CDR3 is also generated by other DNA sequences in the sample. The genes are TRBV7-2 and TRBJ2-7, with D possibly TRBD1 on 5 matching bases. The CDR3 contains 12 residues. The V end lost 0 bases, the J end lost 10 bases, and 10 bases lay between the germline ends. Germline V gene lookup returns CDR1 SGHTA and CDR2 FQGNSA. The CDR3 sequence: CASSLAGREQYF. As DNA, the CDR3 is TGTGCCAGCAGCTTAGCTGGCAGGGAACAGTACTTC.

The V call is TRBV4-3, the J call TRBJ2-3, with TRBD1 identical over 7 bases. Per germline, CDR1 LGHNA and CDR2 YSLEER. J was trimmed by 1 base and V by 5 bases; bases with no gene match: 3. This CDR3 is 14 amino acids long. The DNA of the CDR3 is TGCGCCAGCAGCACAGGGGTTGGCACAGATACGCAGTATTTT. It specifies CASSTGVGTDTQYF.

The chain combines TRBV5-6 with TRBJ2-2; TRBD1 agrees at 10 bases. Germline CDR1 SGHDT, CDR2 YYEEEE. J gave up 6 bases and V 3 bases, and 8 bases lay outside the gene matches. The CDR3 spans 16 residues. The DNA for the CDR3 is TGTGCCAGCAGCTCGCGGGACAGGGGAAATTCCGGGGAGCTGTTTTTT. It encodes CASSSRDRGNSGELFF.

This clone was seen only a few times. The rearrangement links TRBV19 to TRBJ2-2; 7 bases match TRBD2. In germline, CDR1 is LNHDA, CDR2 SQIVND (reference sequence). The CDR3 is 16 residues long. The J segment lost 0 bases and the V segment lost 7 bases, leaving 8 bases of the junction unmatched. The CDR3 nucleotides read TGTGCCAGTATGGATCCTGGGGGGGCGAACACCGGGGAGCTGTTTTTT. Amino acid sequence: CASMDPGGANTGELFF.

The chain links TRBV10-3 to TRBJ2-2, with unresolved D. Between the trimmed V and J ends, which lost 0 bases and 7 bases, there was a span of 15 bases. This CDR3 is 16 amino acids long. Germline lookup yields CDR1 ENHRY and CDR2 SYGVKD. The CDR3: CAISESGQLGVGELFF. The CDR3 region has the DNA TGTGCCATCAGTGAGTCTGGGCAGCTGGGTGTCGGGGAGCTGTTTTTT.

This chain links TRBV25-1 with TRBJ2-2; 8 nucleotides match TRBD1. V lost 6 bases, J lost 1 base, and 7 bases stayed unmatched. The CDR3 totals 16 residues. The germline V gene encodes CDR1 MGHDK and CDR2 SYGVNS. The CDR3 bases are TGTGCCAGCAGGGTAGCCGGGACAGGGAACACCGGGGAGCTGTTTTTT. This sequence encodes CASRVAGTGNTGELFF.

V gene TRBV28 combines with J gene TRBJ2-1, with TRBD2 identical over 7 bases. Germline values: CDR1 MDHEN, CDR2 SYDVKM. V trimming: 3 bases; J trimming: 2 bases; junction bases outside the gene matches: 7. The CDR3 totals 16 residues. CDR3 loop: CASSLEGLAAYNEQFF. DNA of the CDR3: TGTGCCAGCAGTTTGGAGGGGCTAGCGGCCTACAATGAGCAGTTCTTC.

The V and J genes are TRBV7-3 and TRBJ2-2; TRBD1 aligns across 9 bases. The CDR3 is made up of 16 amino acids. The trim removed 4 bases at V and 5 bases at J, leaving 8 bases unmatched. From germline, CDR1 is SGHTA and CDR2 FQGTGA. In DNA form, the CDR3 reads TGTGCCAGCAGCTCAACAACCGGGACAGGGACCGGGGAGCTGTTTTTT. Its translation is CASSSTTGTGTGELFF.